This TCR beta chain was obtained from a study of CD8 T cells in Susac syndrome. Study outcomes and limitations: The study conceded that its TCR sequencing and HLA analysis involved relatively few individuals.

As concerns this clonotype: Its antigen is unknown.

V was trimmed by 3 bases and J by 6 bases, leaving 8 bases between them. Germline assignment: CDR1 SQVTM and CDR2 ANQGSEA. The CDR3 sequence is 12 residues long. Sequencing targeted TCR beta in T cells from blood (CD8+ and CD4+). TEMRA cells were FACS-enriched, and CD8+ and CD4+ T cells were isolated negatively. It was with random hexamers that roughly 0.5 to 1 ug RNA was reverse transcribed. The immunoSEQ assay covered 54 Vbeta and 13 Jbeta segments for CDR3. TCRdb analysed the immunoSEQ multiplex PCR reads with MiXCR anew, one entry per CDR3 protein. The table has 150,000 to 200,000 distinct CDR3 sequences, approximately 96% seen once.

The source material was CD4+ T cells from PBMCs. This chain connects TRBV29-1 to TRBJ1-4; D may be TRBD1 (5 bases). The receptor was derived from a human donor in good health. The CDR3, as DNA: TGCAGCGTTGACGCGGGGGATGAAAAACTGTTTTTT. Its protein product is CSVDAGDEKLFF.